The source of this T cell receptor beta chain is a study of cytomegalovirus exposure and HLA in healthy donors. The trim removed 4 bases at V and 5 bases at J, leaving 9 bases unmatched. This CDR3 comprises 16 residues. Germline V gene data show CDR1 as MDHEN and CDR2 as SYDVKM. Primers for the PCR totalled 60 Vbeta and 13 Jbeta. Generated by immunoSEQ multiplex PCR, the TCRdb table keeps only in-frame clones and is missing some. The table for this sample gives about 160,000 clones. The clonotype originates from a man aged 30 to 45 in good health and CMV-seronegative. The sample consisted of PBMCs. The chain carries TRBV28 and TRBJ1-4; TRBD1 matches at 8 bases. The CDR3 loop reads CASSSTTGVGNEKLFF. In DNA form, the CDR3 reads TGTGCCAGCAGTTCCACGACAGGGGTCGGGAATGAAAAACTGTTTTTT.